The clone carrying this T cell receptor beta chain appeared a few times. Its antigen remains unknown. Unmatched junction bases numbered 7, after V lost 5 bases and J lost 5 bases. The CDR3 runs to 15 residues. CDR1 and CDR2 from the germline V gene are SGHTA and FQGNSA. A J-beta primer mix and a sample-barcoded 5' primer were used in a second PCR of roughly 7 to 12 cycles. TCRdb analysed the 5' RACE reads with MiXCR anew, one entry per CDR3 protein. The sample carries 540,000 or so distinct CDR3 sequences, 25% to 30% recorded once. The sample comes from a study of blood T cells in healthy people across ages. The wider study: T cells yielded about one barcoded beta molecule per two cells through template switching. Study-level points and caveats: Both higher diversity and more naive CD4+ cells marked long-lived donors when set against aged donors. The CMV status of each donor remained undetermined, and this could have confounded shifts in expanded clonotypes.

The TCR was taken from an older woman in good health. Sample: blood. The chain couples TRBV7-2 to TRBJ2-5; 11 bases line up with TRBD2. The CDR3 DNA is TGTGCCAGCAGCACCCAGGGACTAGCGGTGGAGACCCAGTACTTC. This encodes CASSTQGLAVETQYF.